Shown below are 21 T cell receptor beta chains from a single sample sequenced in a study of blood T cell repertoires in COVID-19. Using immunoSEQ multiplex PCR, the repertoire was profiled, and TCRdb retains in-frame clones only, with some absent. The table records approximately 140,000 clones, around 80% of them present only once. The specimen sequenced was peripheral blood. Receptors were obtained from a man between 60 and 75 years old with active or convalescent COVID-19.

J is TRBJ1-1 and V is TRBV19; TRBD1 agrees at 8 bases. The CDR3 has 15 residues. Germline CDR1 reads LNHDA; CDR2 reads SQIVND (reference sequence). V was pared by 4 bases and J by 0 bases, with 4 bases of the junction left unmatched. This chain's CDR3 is CASSTSGGLNTEAFF. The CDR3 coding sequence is TGTGCCAGTAGTACATCAGGGGGCCTGAACACTGAAGCTTTCTTT.

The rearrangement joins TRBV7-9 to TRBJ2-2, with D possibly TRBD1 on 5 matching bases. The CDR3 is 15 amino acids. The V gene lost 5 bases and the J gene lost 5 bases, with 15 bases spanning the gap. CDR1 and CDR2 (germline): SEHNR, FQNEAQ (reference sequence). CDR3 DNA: TGTGCCAGCAGCCCCCCCGGAGACAGTACCGGGGAGCTGTTTTTT. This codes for CASSPPGDSTGELFF.

DNA of the CDR3: TGCGCCAGCAGGGACGGCAGGGGAATTAACTATGGCTACACCTTC. Encoded protein: CASRDGRGINYGYTF. The chain couples TRBV23-1 to TRBJ1-2, with D perhaps matching TRBD1 (6 bases). TRBV23-1 is known as an ORF, though its function is uncertain. This CDR3 comprises 15 residues. Trimming removed 6 bases from V and 1 base from J, with 15 bases in between.

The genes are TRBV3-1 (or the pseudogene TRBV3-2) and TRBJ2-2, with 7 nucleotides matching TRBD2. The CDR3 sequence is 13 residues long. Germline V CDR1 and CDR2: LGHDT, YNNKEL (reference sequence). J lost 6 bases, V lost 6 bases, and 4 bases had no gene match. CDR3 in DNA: TGTGCCAGCAGGAAGGGAGGGGCCGGGGAGCTGTTTTTT. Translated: CASRKGGAGELFF.

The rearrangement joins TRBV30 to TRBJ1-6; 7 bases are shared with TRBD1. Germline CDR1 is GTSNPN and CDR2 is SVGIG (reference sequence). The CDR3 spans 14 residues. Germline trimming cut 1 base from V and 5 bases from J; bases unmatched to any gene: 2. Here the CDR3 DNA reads TGTGCCTGGAGTGAGGGGGCCAATAATTCACCCCTCCACTTT. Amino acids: CAWSEGANNSPLHF.

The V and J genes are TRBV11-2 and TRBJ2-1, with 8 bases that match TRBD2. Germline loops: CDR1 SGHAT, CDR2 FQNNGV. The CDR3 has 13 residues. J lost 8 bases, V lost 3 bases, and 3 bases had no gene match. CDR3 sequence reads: CASSLSGSDEQFF. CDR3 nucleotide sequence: TGTGCCAGCAGCTTGAGCGGGAGTGATGAGCAGTTCTTC. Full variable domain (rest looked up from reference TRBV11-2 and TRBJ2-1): EAGVAQSPRYKIIEKRQSVAFWCNPISGHATLYWYQQILGQGPKLLIQFQNNGVVDDSQLPKDRFSAERLKGVDSTLKIQPAKLEDSAVYLCASSLSGSDEQFFGPGTRLTVL.

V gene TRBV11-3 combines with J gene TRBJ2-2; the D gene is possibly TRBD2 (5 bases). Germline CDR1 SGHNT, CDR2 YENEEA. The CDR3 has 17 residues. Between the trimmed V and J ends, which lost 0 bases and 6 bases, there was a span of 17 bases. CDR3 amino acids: CASSLDPRASGAGELFF. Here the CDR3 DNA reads TGTGCCAGCAGCTTAGATCCGAGGGCTTCTGGGGCCGGGGAGCTGTTTTTT.

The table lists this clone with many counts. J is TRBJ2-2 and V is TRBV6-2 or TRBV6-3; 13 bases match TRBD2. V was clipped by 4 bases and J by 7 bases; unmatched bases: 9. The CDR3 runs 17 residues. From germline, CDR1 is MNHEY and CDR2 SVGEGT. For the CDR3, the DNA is TGTGCCAGCAGTTCGTGGCGGACTAGCGGGAGTGGCGGGGAGCTGTTTTTT. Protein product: CASSSWRTSGSGGELFF.

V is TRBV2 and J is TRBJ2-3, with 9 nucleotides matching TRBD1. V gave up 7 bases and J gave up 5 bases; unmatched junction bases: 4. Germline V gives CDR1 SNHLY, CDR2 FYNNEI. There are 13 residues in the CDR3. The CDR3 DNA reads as TGTGCCAGCAAATGGGGACAGGGAGATACGCAGTATTTT. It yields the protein CASKWGQGDTQYF.

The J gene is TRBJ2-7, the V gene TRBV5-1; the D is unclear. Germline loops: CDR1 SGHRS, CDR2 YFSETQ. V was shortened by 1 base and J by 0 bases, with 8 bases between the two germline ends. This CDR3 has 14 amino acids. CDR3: CASSLSPSSYEQYF. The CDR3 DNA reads TGCGCCAGCAGCTTGTCGCCTAGCTCCTACGAGCAGTACTTC.

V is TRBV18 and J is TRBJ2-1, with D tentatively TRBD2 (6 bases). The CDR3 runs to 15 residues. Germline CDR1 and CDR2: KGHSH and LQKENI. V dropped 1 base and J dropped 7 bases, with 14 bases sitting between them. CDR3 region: CASSPLAGSDNEQFF. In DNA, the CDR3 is TGTGCCAGCTCACCACTTGCGGGATCAGATAATGAGCAGTTCTTC.

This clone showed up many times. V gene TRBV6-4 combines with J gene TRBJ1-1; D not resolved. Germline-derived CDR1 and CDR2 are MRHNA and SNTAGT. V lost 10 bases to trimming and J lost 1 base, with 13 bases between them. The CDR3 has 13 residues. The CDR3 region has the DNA TGTGCCACCTCTCTGACGGGGAACACTGAAGCTTTCTTT. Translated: CATSLTGNTEAFF.

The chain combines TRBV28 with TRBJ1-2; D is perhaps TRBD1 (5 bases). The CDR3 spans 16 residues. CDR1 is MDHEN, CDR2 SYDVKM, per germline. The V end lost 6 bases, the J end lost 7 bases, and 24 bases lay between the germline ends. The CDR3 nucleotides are TGTGCCAGCAGCTACTACGAAGGCAGGGAACTTAGTGGCTACACCTTC. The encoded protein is CASSYYEGRELSGYTF.

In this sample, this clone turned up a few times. The CDR3 reads CASSAGTGANEKLFF. In DNA form, the CDR3 reads TGTGCCAGTAGTGCTGGGACAGGGGCTAATGAAAAACTGTTTTTT. The V call is TRBV19, the J call TRBJ1-4, with TRBD1 matching 10 bases. With 5 bases clipped from V and 3 bases from J, the junction kept 3 bases outside the gene matches. The CDR3 loop spans 15 amino acids. The V gene's germline CDR1 is LNHDA and CDR2 SQIVND (reference sequence).

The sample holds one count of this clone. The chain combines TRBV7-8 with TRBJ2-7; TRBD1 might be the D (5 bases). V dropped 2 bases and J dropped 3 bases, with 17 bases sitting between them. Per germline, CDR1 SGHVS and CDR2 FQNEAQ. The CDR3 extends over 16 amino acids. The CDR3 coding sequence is TGTGCCAGCAGCTTACCAAAGGGGTCCCCCCGCTACGAGCAGTACTTC. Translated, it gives CASSLPKGSPRYEQYF.

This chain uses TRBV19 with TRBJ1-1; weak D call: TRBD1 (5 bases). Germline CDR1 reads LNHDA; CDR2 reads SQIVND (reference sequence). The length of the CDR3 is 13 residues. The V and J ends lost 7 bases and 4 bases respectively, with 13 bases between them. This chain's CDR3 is CASTSGHGTEAFF. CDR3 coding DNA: TGTGCCAGTACCTCAGGACACGGCACTGAAGCTTTCTTT.

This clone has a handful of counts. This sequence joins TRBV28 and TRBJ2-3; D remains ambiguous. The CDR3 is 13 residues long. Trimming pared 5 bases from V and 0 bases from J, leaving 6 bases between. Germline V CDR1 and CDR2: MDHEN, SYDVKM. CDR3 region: CASSPTSTDTQYF. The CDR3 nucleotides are TGTGCCAGCAGTCCGACTAGCACAGATACGCAGTATTTT.

DNA for the CDR3: TGTGCCAGCTCAAACCTAGCGGGAACCAATGAGCAGTTCTTC. Translation gives CASSNLAGTNEQFF. V usage is TRBV18 and J usage is TRBJ2-1, with 9 bases fitting TRBD2. Germline CDR1 reads KGHSH; CDR2 reads LQKENI. J was trimmed by 6 bases and V by 5 bases; bases with no gene match: 5. The CDR3 is 14 amino acids.

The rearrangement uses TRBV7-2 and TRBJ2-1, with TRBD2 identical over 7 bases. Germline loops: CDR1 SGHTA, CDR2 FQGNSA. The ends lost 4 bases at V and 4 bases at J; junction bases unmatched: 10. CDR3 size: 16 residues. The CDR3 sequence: CASSSSRSSGYNEQFF. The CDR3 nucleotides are TGTGCCAGCAGCTCCTCCCGTAGTAGCGGGTACAATGAGCAGTTCTTC. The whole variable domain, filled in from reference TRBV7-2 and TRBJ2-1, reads GAGVSQSPSNKVTEKGKDVELRCDPISGHTALYWYRQSLGQGLEFLIYFQGNSAPDKSGLPSDRFSAERTGGSVSTLTIQRTQQEDSAVYLCASSSSRSSGYNEQFFGPGTRLTVL.

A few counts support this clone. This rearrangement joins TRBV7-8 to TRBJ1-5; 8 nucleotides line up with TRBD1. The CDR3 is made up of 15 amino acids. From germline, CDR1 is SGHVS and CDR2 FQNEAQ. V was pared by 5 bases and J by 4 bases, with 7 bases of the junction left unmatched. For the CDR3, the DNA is TGTGCCAGCAGCAACGACAGGGGCTGGAATCAGCCCCAGCATTTT. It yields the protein CASSNDRGWNQPQHF.

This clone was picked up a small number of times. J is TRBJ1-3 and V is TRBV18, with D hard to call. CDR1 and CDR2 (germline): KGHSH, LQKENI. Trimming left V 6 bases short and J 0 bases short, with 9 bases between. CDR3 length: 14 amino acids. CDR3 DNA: TGTGCCAGCTCGCCTAACTACTCTGGAAACACCATATATTTT. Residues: CASSPNYSGNTIYF.